This T cell receptor (beta chain) is from a study of blood T cell repertoires in COVID-19. Study in general: Acute-phase and convalescent COVID-19 samples originated in the United States, Italy and Spain. PBMCs, B-cell-depleted T cells, or T cells were the source of the cDNA or gDNA that made up the material.

Trimming at V came to 5 bases and at J to 5 bases, leaving 14 bases not matched to a gene. Germline V CDR1 and CDR2: SEHNR, FQNEAQ (reference sequence). The CDR3 contains 16 residues. How the authors handled the data: Reference gene primer amplification gave nucleated cell count estimates. TCRdb's table, derived via immunoSEQ multiplex PCR, lists solely in-frame clones and lacks some. Clone size and the V and J calls come from that table; the DNA yielded D and trimming. The data contain more than 65,000 clones, over 70% of them singletons. The chain recombines TRBV7-9 with TRBJ1-1; 7 bases are shared with TRBD1. This sequence was found in a man over 45 with active COVID-19. The sample consisted of peripheral blood. In DNA form, the CDR3 reads TGTGCCAGCAGCCCCAAGCGTAGGGGGCAGAGGACTGAAGCTTTCTTT. Translation gives CASSPKRRGQRTEAFF. The variable domain in full, completed from reference TRBV7-9 and TRBJ1-1, reads DTGVSQNPRHKITKRGQNVTFRCDPISEHNRLYWYRQTLGQGPEFLTYFQNEAQLEKSRLLSDRFSAERPKGSFSTLEIQRTEQGDSAMYLCASSPKRRGQRTEAFFGQGTRLTVV.